This TCR beta chain was sequenced for a study of cytomegalovirus exposure and HLA in healthy donors. In regard to this clone: The antigen is undetermined.

This CDR3 has 13 residues. The germline V gene encodes CDR1 GTSNPN and CDR2 SVGIG (reference sequence). With 1 base removed from V and 8 bases from J, the gap between germline ends came to 11 bases. Every donor was a healthy person donating bone marrow. Overall study results and limits: In a later analysis, roughly 17,000 TCR beta sequences were associated with HLA alleles at 0.05 false discovery rate. The likely explanation for a cluster of highly shared sequence variants was sequencing artifact.

PCR involved 60 Vbeta and 13 Jbeta primers. The repertoire was sequenced with immunoSEQ multiplex PCR; TCRdb's copy has only in-frame clones and lacks some. The profile shows 100,000 to 150,000 clones, more than 75% of them singletons. Sequenced material: PBMCs. The sequence was collected from a male donor in good health and CMV-seronegative. V gene TRBV30 combines with J gene TRBJ1-4, with D possibly TRBD1 on 6 matching bases. CDR3 DNA sequence: TGTGCCTGGAGTGGAGGGGGTTGGGAAAAACTGTTTTTT. This translates into CAWSGGGWEKLFF.